Reported below is one T cell receptor (beta chain). This clone was counted once. Its antigen specificity is not known. Within one base of it there is no much larger clone, and no base qualities were kept. This sample was included in a study of Ad26.COV2.S vaccination and SARS-CoV-2 variants (dated by TCRdb to the early 2020s). General notes on the study: Donors in the vaccine arm were drawn from COV1001, a multicentre, randomized, double-blind, placebo-controlled phase I-IIa trial testing Ad26.COV2.S in healthy adults. Ad26.COV2.S was administered intramuscularly at 5 x 10^10 or 1 x 10^11 viral particles, either as a single shot or as two shots given 56 days apart. The specificity and breadth of SARS-CoV-2-reactive T cell receptors after Ad26.COV2.S vaccination were assessed by TCRbeta repertoire sequencing. Blinding of investigators to trial group allocation was maintained during experiments and outcome assessment. Trial participants were randomized into five groups of five, in which low-dose or high-dose Ad26.COV2.S was given once or twice, or placebo was given on both occasions. A total of 32 samples were included in the TCR-sequenced set, comprising 19 Ad26.COV2.S vaccine recipients, 5 placebo recipients and 8 SARS-CoV-2 convalescent individuals. Paper-wide results and their limitations: The study lacked the statistical power to compare responses across vaccine doses or regimens. The authors noted that the TCR breadth and depth analyses may have underestimated total T cell responses. Compared with placebo recipients, Ad26.COV2.S recipients showed higher spike-specific TCR breadth (P = 0.0014). After vaccination, spike-specific CD8+ and CD4+ T cell responses were reported to show substantial breadth. Comparable non-spike TCR breadth was observed between vaccine and placebo recipients, consistent with only spike being contained in the vaccine.

According to the study, the label for this sample's treatment or condition signals: some 20 received Ad26.COV2.S at low or high dose, single or two shots; roughly five received placebo; per-sample allocation not given. Repertoires of vaccine and placebo recipients were sequenced from samples taken on day 63 after the first injection. Cohort 1b enrolled 20 to 30 adults aged 18-55 years at a single site in Boston, USA, between 29 July and 7 August 2020. Ad26.COV2.S consisted of a replication-incompetent adenovirus type 26 vector by which a prefusion-stabilized SARS-CoV-2 spike protein from the original Wuhan strain was expressed. The immunoSEQ Assay was used to sequence TCRbeta CDR3 regions. After extraction, genomic DNA underwent amplification by bias-controlled multiplex PCR, followed by high-throughput sequencing. The paper's processing steps were these. To quantify the absolute abundance of every unique TCRbeta CDR3 region, sequences were collapsed and filtered. T cell fraction was estimated by normalization of TCRbeta template counts to usable DNA, with usable DNA being measured through amplification of reference genes present in all nucleated cells. Repertoire TCRs were annotated as SARS-CoV-2-specific when V gene, CDR3 amino acid sequence and J gene were exactly matched to a known reactive TCR set. MIRA supplied the reference SARS-CoV-2 TCR set, which was filtered for enrichment in COVID-19-positive ImmuneCODE repertoires so that public or cross-reactive TCRs were removed. Based on the MIRA antigens, annotated TCRs were further analysed at the level of specific ORF or position within ORF. Depth was the summed frequency of annotated unique rearrangements, while breadth was defined as annotated unique rearrangements over total unique productive rearrangements. Two-sided Wilcoxon rank-sum tests were used to compare TCR breadth between groups. Held by TCRdb, this immuneACCESS table contains in-frame sequences only and omits some clones. Under half of the omission traces to an unresolved V gene where checked; the cause of the rest is unknown. D and trimming were read from the DNA, whereas the V and J calls and clone size are those reported in that table. The sample data list 300,000 to 400,000 clones, and about nine tenths of these were observed just once. The ten largest clones capture 4.5% to 7% of the sample.

V loses 0 bases at its end and J loses 7 bases; junction bases beyond the gene matches: 5. The germline V gene provides CDR1 LGHNA and CDR2 YSLEER. From the cysteine up to the phenylalanine, the CDR3 has a length of 14 residues. The kept DNA is CDR3 alone, 42 bases in frame from the first base. The sequence joins TRBV4-3 to TRBJ1-1; 7 junctional bases match TRBD1. The starting material was peripheral blood, obtained in a trial of Ad26.COV2.S vaccine versus placebo. This TCR was recovered from a person aged 18-60 years who received the Ad26.COV2.S COVID-19 vaccine or a placebo. The CDR3 protein: CASSQDRQGLEAFF. The nucleotides read TGCGCCAGCAGCCAAGATAGACAGGGTCTTGAAGCTTTCTTT.